The rows below give T cell receptor beta chains drawn from one sample of a study of Graves' ophthalmopathy and Graves' hyperthyroidism. Via MiXCR, TCRdb re-called the multiplex PCR reads, giving one row per CDR3 protein. The sample shows about 240,000 distinct CDR3 sequences, 45% of them seen only once. The sample taken for sequencing was peripheral blood. The receptors shown here come from an adult man with Graves' ophthalmopathy. The CDR3 runs from the conserved cysteine through the conserved F or W. The D gene is left open where the match is weak. Some rows have no size entry. The others give once, few or many, or a class for an expanded clone.

j_gene,v_gene,d_gene,abundance,CDR3aa,CDR3nt
TRBJ1-3,TRBV10-2,NA,NA,CASSLRQGPGNTIYF,TGTGCCAGCAGTTTACGTCAGGGACCGGGAAACACCATATATTTT
TRBJ1-2,TRBV15,TRBD1,NA,CASNTGQGLGYTF,TGTGCCAGCAATACGGGACAGGGGCTAGGCTACACCTTC
TRBJ1-2,TRBV12-3/TRBV12-4,NA,few,CASRAGSTDYGYTF,TGTGCCAGCAGGGCCGGGTCAACTGACTATGGCTACACCTTC
TRBJ2-5,TRBV4-1,NA,NA,CASSRDRGLTQYF,TGCGCCAGCAGCCGGGACCGGGGGTTGACCCAGTACTTC
TRBJ2-5,TRBV7-8,TRBD2,NA,CASSLVGLAGGEQYF,TGTGCCAGCAGCTTAGTTGGACTAGCGGGCGGTGAGCAGTACTTC
TRBJ2-6,TRBV28,TRBD1,NA,CASSLRTGDGANVLTF,TGTGCCAGCAGCCTACGGACAGGGGACGGGGCCAACGTCCTGACTTTC
TRBJ1-2,TRBV29-1,TRBD1,NA,CSVEATRTGVGGYTF,TGCAGCGTTGAAGCCACCCGGACAGGGGTCGGTGGCTACACCTTC
TRBJ1-3,TRBV20-1,NA,NA,CSATGTGYTIYF,TGCAGTGCTACCGGGACGGGATACACCATATATTTT
TRBJ2-2,TRBV7-3,NA,few,CASSPTSVGANTGELFF,TGTGCCAGCAGCCCAACTTCAGTGGGCGCGAACACCGGGGAGCTGTTTTTT
TRBJ1-5,TRBV29-1,NA,NA,CSVVEGYNQPQHF,TGCAGCGTTGTTGAGGGTTACAATCAGCCCCAGCATTTT
TRBJ2-7,TRBV7-3,TRBD2,few,CASSLDGTSTYEQYF,TGTGCCAGCAGCTTGGATGGGACTAGTACCTACGAGCAGTACTTC
TRBJ1-3,TRBV4-1,NA,many,CASSQDWERGNTIYF,TGCGCCAGCAGCCAAGATTGGGAAAGAGGTAACACCATATATTTT
TRBJ1-5,TRBV2,TRBD1,NA,CASGGQGIWSNQPQHF,TGTGCCAGCGGGGGACAGGGCATTTGGAGCAATCAGCCCCAGCATTTT
TRBJ2-2,TRBV15,NA,NA,CATSRGGASTGELFF,TGTGCCACCAGCAGAGGTGGCGCGAGCACCGGGGAGCTGTTTTTT
TRBJ1-5,TRBV2,NA,NA,CASRNVQKSSNQPQHF,TGTGCCAGCAGAAATGTACAGAAATCGAGCAATCAGCCCCAGCATTTT
TRBJ2-7,TRBV15,TRBD2,NA,CATSKAGAISYEQYF,TGTGCCACCAGCAAAGCGGGGGCTATCTCCTACGAGCAGTACTTC
TRBJ2-4,TRBV25-1,NA,NA,CASSESRGRWENIQYF,TGTGCCAGCAGTGAGTCCCGGGGGCGCTGGGAAAACATTCAGTACTTC
TRBJ2-5,TRBV10-1,NA,once,CASSFQGRGQETQYF,TGCGCCAGCAGCTTCCAGGGACGCGGTCAAGAGACCCAGTACTTC
TRBJ2-2,TRBV10-3,TRBD1,NA,CASSYTGGFTGELFF,TGTGCCAGCAGTTATACAGGGGGCTTCACCGGGGAGCTGTTTTTT
TRBJ2-6,TRBV6-2/TRBV6-3,TRBD2,NA,CASRLAGSSGANVLTF,TGTGCCAGCCGACTAGCGGGTTCCTCTGGGGCCAACGTCCTGACTTTC
TRBJ1-6,TRBV30,NA,NA,CAFRGEYNSPLHF,TGTGCCTTTCGGGGTGAATATAATTCACCCCTCCACTTT
TRBJ1-1,TRBV24-1,NA,NA,CATRAGGTEAFF,TGTGCCACCCGTGCGGGAGGCACTGAAGCTTTCTTT
TRBJ2-7,TRBV2,TRBD1,NA,CASSRYPGQLSSYEQYF,TGTGCCAGCAGTCGTTATCCGGGACAGCTGAGCTCCTACGAGCAGTACTTC
TRBJ1-6,TRBV2,NA,NA,CASSGTMDSPLHF,TGTGCCAGCAGTGGGACAATGGATTCACCCCTCCACTTT
TRBJ2-7,TRBV7-9,NA,few,CASFKASSYEQYF,TGTGCCAGCTTTAAAGCAAGCTCCTACGAGCAGTACTTC
TRBJ1-1,TRBV29-1,NA,NA,CSVEGSGWSTEAFF,TGCAGCGTTGAAGGGAGCGGTTGGAGCACTGAAGCTTTCTTT
TRBJ1-1,TRBV5-4,NA,NA,CATGAEAFF,TGTGCCACGGGAGCTGAAGCTTTCTTT
TRBJ1-1,TRBV12-3/TRBV12-4,NA,few,CASRGLNTEAFF,TGTGCCAGCAGGGGATTGAACACTGAAGCTTTCTTT
TRBJ2-7,TRBV5-1,NA,NA,CASSLALNRDKIYEQYF,TGCGCCAGCAGCTTGGCATTAAACCGGGACAAGATCTACGAGCAGTACTTC
TRBJ1-2,TRBV5-1,NA,NA,CATSPLGSGSYTF,TGCGCCACATCCCCGCTCGGGTCCGGGAGCTACACCTTC
TRBJ2-7,TRBV29-1,NA,NA,CSVAVRDTGSYEQYF,TGCAGCGTTGCAGTCCGGGACACAGGCTCCTACGAGCAGTACTTC
TRBJ2-7,TRBV29-1,TRBD1,NA,CSVDTGQGGYEQYF,TGCAGCGTTGATACTGGACAGGGGGGCTACGAGCAGTACTTC
TRBJ1-2,TRBV9,NA,NA,CASSQGHSYGYTF,TGTGCCAGCAGCCAGGGACACTCCTATGGCTACACCTTC
TRBJ1-4,TRBV5-4,TRBD1,NA,CASSSRTGGINEKLFF,TGTGCCAGCAGTTCCCGGACAGGGGGAATTAATGAAAAACTGTTTTTT
TRBJ2-5,TRBV15,NA,few,CATSSVGGETQYF,TGTGCCACCAGCAGCGTCGGGGGAGAGACCCAGTACTTC
TRBJ2-2,TRBV5-1,NA,once,CASSFHDARLRRGEGTGELFF,TGCGCCAGCAGCTTCCACGATGCCCGCCTCCGAAGGGGAGAAGGGACCGGGGAGCTGTTTTTT
TRBJ1-2,TRBV19,NA,few,CASSTDRYYGYTF,TGTGCCAGTAGTACTGACAGATACTATGGCTACACCTTC
TRBJ2-6,TRBV5-1,NA,few,CASSFWAGARVLTF,TGCGCCAGCAGCTTCTGGGCAGGGGCACGGGTCCTGACTTTC
TRBJ1-1,TRBV10-3,NA,few,CASSYAGRNTEAFF,TGTGCCAGCAGTTACGCGGGTAGAAACACTGAAGCTTTCTTT
TRBJ2-6,TRBV29-1,TRBD1,NA,CSVDETGDGANVLTF,TGCAGCGTTGACGAGACAGGGGATGGGGCCAACGTCCTGACTTTC
TRBJ2-7,TRBV20-1,TRBD1,NA,CSVRDMVGTAHSSYEQYF,TGCAGTGTTAGAGATATGGTAGGGACAGCCCACAGCTCCTACGAGCAGTACTTC
TRBJ2-5,TRBV6-5,NA,few,CASGAGGETQYF,TGTGCCAGCGGGGCCGGCGGGGAGACCCAGTACTTC
TRBJ2-5,TRBV2,NA,NA,CASHGREVEETRYF,TGTGCCAGCCACGGCAGGGAGGTGGAAGAGACCCGGTACTTC
TRBJ2-7,TRBV7-9,NA,NA,CASSFSSPYEQYF,TGTGCCAGCAGCTTCTCTTCCCCCTACGAGCAGTACTTC
TRBJ1-2,TRBV3-1,NA,few,CASSPQLGLNGYTF,TGTGCCAGCAGCCCTCAGCTCGGCCTTAACGGCTACACCTTC
TRBJ1-1,TRBV7-2,NA,NA,CASSLNGAEDTEAFF,TGTGCCAGCAGCTTAAATGGAGCGGAGGACACTGAAGCTTTCTTT
TRBJ1-1,TRBV7-8,NA,few,CASSQPGQIAFF,TGTGCCAGCAGCCAACCAGGACAGATAGCTTTCTTT
TRBJ1-2,TRBV12-3/TRBV12-4,NA,NA,CASSFPGGGYTF,TGTGCCAGCAGTTTTCCGGGGGGCGGCTACACCTTC
TRBJ1-1,TRBV5-5,NA,NA,CASSPLGGMGSEAFF,TGTGCCAGCAGCCCCCTGGGAGGAATGGGCTCTGAAGCTTTCTTT
TRBJ2-2,TRBV10-1,NA,few,CASKEGQAGELFF,TGCGCCAGCAAGGAGGGTCAAGCCGGGGAGCTGTTTTTT
TRBJ2-7,TRBV18,TRBD1,NA,CASSPQSGTGAEQYF,TGTGCCAGCTCACCACAATCCGGGACAGGGGCCGAGCAGTACTTC
TRBJ1-1,TRBV29-1,NA,NA,CSVVDQNTEAFF,TGCAGCGTCGTGGACCAGAACACTGAAGCTTTCTTT
TRBJ2-7,TRBV12-3/TRBV12-4,NA,NA,CASSRGYSYEQYF,TGTGCCAGCAGTCGGGGGTACTCCTACGAGCAGTACTTC
TRBJ1-2,TRBV2,TRBD1,NA,CASGIGQGGYGYTF,TGTGCCAGCGGCATCGGACAGGGGGGCTATGGCTACACCTTC
TRBJ2-7,TRBV6-5,NA,NA,CASSYSVAGTMYF,TGTGCCAGCAGTTACTCGGTGGCAGGGACGATGTACTTC